The clone carrying this T cell receptor (beta chain) showed up many times. This specimen belongs to a study of CD8+CD57+ T cells in acquired aplastic anemia. It was genomic DNA that served as the template for profiling TCR beta VDJ and CDR3. A single record per CDR3 protein comes from TCRdb applying MiXCR to the reads. The sample contains 150,000 to 200,000 distinct CDR3 sequences, more than 40% of which appear only once. Germline values: CDR1 LNHNV, CDR2 YYDKDF (reference sequence). This CDR3 spans 15 amino acids. V gave up 0 bases and J gave up 3 bases, with 11 bases separating them. For sequencing, patients were chosen who had shown expansion of CD8+CD57+ cells by flow cytometry. Severe acquired aplastic anemia was the diagnosis recorded for all patients. Blood came from patients not yet given any therapy.

The receptor was derived from a human donor with aplastic anemia. The sample comprised sorted CD4+, CD8+, or CD8+CD57+ T cells (not recorded which) from PBMCs. V usage is TRBV15 and J usage is TRBJ1-2; D is unclear. The CDR3 region is CATSREEGLHYGYTF. As DNA, the CDR3 is TGTGCCACCAGCAGAGAGGAGGGTCTTCACTATGGCTACACCTTC.